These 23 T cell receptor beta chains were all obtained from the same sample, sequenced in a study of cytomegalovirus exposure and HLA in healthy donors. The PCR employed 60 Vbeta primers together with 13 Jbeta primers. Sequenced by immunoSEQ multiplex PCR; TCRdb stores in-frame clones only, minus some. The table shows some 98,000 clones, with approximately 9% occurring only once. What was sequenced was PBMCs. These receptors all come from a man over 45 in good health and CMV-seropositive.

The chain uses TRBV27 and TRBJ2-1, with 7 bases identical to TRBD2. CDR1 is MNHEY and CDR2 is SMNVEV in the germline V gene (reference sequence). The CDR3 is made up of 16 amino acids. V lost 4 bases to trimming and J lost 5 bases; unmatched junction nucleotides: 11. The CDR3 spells CASSSFQRGSNNEQFF. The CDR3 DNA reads TGTGCCAGCAGTTCCTTTCAACGCGGGAGCAACAATGAGCAGTTCTTC.

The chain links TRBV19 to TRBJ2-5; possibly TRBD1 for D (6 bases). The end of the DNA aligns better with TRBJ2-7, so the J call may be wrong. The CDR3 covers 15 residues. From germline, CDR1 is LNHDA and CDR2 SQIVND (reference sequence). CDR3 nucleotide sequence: TGTGCCAGTAGTATAAGCGCAGGGGATGTTTACGAGCAGTACTTC. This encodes CASSISAGDVYEQYF.

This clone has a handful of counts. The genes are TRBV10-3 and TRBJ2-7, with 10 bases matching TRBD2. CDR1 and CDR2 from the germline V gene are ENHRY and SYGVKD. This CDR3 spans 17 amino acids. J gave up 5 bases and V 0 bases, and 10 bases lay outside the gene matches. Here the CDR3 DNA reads TGTGCCATCAGTGAGTCGCCCTATTCTAGCGGGAGTGACGAGCAGTACTTC. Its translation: CAISESPYSSGSDEQYF.

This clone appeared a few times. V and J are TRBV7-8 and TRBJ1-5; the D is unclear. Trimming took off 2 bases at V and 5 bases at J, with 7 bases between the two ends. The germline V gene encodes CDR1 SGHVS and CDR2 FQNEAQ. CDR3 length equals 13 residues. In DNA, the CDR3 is TGTGCCAGCAGCTTAACCGGGGATCAGCCCCAGCATTTT. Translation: CASSLTGDQPQHF.

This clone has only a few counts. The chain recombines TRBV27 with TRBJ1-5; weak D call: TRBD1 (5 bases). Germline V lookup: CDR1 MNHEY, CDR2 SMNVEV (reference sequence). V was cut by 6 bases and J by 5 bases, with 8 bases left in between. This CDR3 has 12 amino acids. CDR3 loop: CASRDRDQPQHF. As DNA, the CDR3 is TGTGCCAGCAGAGACAGAGATCAGCCCCAGCATTTT.

The CDR3 loop reads CASSVVGGSNYGYTF. In DNA form, the CDR3 reads TGTGCCAGCAGTGTAGTCGGAGGTTCTAACTATGGCTACACCTTC. This chain links TRBV6-1 with TRBJ1-2, with no clear D. The CDR3 length is 15 residues. The V end lost 4 bases, the J end lost 0 bases, and 12 bases lay between the germline ends. The germline V gene has CDR1 MNHNS and CDR2 SASEGT.

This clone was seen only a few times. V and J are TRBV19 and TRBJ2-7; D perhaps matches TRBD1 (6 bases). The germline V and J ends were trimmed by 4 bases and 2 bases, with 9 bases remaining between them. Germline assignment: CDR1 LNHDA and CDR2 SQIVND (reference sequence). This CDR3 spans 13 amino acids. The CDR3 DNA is TGTGCCAGTAGTACCCGGACAGCCTACGAGCAGTACTTC. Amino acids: CASSTRTAYEQYF. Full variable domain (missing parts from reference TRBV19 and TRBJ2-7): DGGITQSPKYLFRKEGQNVTLSCEQNLNHDAMYWYRQDPGQGLRLIYYSQIVNDFQKGDIAEGYSVSREKKESFPLTVTSAQKNPTAFYLCASSTRTAYEQYFGPGTRLTVT.

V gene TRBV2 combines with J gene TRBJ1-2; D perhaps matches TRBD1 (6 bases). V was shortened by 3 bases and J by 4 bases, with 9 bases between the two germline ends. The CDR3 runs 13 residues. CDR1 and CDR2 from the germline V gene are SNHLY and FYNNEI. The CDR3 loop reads CASSEGRGYGYTF. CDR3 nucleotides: TGTGCCAGCAGTGAGGGCAGGGGCTATGGCTACACCTTC.

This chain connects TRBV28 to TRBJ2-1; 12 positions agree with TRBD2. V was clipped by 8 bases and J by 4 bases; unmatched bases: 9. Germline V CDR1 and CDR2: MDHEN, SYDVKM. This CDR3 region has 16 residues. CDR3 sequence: CASLTSGRTRYNEQFF. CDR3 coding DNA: TGTGCCAGCCTTACTAGCGGGAGGACGAGATACAATGAGCAGTTCTTC.

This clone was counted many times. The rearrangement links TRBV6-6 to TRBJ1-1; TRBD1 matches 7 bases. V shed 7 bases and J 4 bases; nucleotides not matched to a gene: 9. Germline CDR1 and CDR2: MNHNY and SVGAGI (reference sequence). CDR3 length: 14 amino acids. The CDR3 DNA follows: TGTGCCAGCATCACCGAGGGGGCGGGCACTGAAGCTTTCTTT. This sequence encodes CASITEGAGTEAFF.

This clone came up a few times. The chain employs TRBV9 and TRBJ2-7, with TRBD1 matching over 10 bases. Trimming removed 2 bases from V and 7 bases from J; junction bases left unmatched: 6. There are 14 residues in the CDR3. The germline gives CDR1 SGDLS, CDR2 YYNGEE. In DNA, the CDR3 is TGTGCCAGCAGCGTGGACAGGGGGATAGGTGAGCAGTACTTC. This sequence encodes CASSVDRGIGEQYF. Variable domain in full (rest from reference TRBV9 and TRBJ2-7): DSGVTQTPKHLITATGQRVTLRCSPRSGDLSVYWYQQSLDQGLQFLIQYYNGEERAKGNILERFSAQQFPDLHSELNLSSLELGDSALYFCASSVDRGIGEQYFGPGTRLTVT.

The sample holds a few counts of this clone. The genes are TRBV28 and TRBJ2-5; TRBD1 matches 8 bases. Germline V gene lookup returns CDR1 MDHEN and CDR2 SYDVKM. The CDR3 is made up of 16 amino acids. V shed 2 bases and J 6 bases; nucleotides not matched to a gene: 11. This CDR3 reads CASSLVGRGRVKTQYF. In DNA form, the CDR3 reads TGTGCCAGCAGTTTAGTGGGCAGGGGGCGCGTAAAGACCCAGTACTTC.

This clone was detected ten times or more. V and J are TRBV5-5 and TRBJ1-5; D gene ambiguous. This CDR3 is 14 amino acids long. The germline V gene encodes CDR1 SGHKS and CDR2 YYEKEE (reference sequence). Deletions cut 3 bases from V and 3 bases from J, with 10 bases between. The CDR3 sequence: CASSSQTLNQPQHF. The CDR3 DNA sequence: TGTGCCAGCAGCTCCCAGACACTCAATCAGCCCCAGCATTTT.

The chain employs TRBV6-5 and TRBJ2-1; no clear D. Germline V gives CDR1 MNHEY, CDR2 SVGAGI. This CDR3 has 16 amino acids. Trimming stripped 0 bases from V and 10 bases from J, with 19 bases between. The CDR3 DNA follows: TGTGCCAGCAGTTACTCGCCCGGCTCAAGCGTTAGCGAGCAGTTCTTC. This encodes CASSYSPGSSVSEQFF.

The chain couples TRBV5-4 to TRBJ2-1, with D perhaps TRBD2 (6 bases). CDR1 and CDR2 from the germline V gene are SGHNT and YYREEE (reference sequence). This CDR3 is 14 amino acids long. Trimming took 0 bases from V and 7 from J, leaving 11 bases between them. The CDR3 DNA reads TGTGCCAGCAGCTTGGATGGGCGGGAAAATGAGCAGTTCTTC. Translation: CASSLDGRENEQFF.

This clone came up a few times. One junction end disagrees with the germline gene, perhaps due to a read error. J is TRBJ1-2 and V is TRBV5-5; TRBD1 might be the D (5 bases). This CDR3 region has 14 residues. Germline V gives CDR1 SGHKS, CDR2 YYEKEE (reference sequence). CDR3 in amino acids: CASNLGDQGYGYTF. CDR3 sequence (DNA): TGTGCCAGCAACTTGGGGGATCAGGGCTATGGCTACACCTTC. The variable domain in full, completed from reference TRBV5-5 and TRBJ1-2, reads DAGVTQSPTHLIKTRGQQVTLRCSPISGHKSVSWYQQVLGQGPQFIFQYYEKEERGRGNFPDRFSARQFPNYSSELNVNALLLGDSALYLCASNLGDQGYGYTFGSGTRLTVV.

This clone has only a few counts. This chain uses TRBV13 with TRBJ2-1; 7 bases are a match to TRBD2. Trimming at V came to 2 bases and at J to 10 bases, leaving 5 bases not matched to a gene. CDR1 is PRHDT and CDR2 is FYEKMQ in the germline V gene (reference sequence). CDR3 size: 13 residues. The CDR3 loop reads CASSLLGGSEQFF. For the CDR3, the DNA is TGTGCCAGCAGCTTATTAGGCGGGAGCGAGCAGTTCTTC.

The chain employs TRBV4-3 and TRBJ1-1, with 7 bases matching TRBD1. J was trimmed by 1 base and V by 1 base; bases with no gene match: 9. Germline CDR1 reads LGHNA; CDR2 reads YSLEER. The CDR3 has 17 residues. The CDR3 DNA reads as TGCGCCAGCAGCCAAGCGACCAGGGGGAAGGAGAACACTGAAGCTTTCTTT. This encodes CASSQATRGKENTEAFF.

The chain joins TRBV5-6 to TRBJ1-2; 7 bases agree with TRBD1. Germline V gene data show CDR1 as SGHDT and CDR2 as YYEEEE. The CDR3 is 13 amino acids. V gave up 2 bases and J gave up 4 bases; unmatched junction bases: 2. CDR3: CASSFGTAYGYTF. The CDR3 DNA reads TGTGCCAGCAGCTTCGGGACAGCCTATGGCTACACCTTC.

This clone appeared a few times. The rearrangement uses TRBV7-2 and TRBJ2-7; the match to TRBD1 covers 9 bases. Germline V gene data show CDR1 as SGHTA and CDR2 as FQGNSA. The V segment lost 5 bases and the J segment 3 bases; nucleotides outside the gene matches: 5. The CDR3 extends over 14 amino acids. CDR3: CASSHGTGRYEQYF. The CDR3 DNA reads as TGTGCCAGCAGCCACGGGACAGGGCGCTACGAGCAGTACTTC.

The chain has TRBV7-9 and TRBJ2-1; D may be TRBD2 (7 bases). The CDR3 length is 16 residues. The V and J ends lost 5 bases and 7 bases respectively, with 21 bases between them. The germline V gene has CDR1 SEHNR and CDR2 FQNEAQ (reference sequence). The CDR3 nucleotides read TGTGCCAGCAGCCAAGGGGGGGGGAGAAAAAGGAATGAGCAGTTCTTC. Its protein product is CASSQGGGRKRNEQFF.

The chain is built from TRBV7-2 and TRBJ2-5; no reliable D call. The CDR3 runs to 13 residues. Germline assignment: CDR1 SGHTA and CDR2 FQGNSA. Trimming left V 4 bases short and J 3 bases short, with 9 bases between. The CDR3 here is CASSSRLEETQYF. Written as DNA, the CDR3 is TGTGCCAGCAGCTCGAGGCTAGAAGAGACCCAGTACTTC.

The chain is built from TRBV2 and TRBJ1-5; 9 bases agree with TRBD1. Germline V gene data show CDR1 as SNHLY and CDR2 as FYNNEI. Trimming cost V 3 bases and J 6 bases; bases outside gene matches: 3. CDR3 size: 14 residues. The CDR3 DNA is TGTGCCAGCAGTGATTGGGACAGGGCTCAGCCCCAGCATTTT. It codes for CASSDWDRAQPQHF.